The present T cell receptor beta chain was sequenced within a study of blood T cell repertoires in COVID-19. With 5 bases clipped from V and 0 bases from J, the junction kept 10 bases outside the gene matches. The CDR3 runs 17 residues. Germline CDR1 LGHNA, CDR2 YNFKEQ. The assay was immunoSEQ multiplex PCR, and TCRdb's table has in-frame clones only and misses some. The sample includes roughly 200,000 clones, 80% to 90% seen only once; the top ten take around 3%. The chain has TRBV4-2 and TRBJ1-3; 7 nucleotides align to TRBD1. The sample consisted of peripheral blood. The origin of this receptor is a man aged 60 to 75 with acute or convalescent COVID-19. In DNA, the CDR3 is TGTGCCAGCAGCAAGGGGACAGATCGTCTCTCTGGAAACACCATATATTTT. Protein: CASSKGTDRLSGNTIYF.